The 2 T cell receptor beta chains listed next were all sequenced from one sample in a study of blood T cell repertoires in COVID-19. TCRdb's table, derived via immunoSEQ multiplex PCR, lists solely in-frame clones and lacks some. The sample yields about 380,000 clones, more than 75% seen once. Material: PBMCs or T cells enriched from blood (not recorded which). The receptor set was obtained from a woman aged 18-35 years who had recovered from COVID-19.

This chain connects TRBV5-1 to TRBJ2-7; the D gene is possibly TRBD2 (6 bases). V was shortened by 3 bases and J by 3 bases, with 13 bases between the two germline ends. Germline lookup yields CDR1 SGHRS and CDR2 YFSETQ. The CDR3 covers 14 residues. The CDR3 nucleotides read TGCGCCAGCAGCTGGGGGGACGGAGGCTACGAGCAGTACTTC. Its translation is CASSWGDGGYEQYF. Full variable domain (remainder filled in from reference TRBV5-1 and TRBJ2-7): KAGVTQTPRYLIKTRGQQVTLSCSPISGHRSVSWYQQTPGQGLQFLFEYFSETQRNKGNFPGRFSGRQFSNSRSEMNVSTLELGDSALYLCASSWGDGGYEQYFGPGTRLTVT.

V gene TRBV2 combines with J gene TRBJ1-5, with D possibly matching TRBD1 (5 bases). This CDR3 is built from 15 residues. Trimming cost V 6 bases and J 0 bases, with 12 bases left between them. Germline V gene data show CDR1 as SNHLY and CDR2 as FYNNEI. CDR3 sequence (DNA): TGTGCCAGCAGACTCAGGAGGGGTAGCAATCAGCCCCAGCATTTT. The encoded protein is CASRLRRGSNQPQHF.